This TCR beta chain was recorded in a study of blood T cell repertoires in COVID-19. Profiling relied on immunoSEQ multiplex PCR, and the TCRdb table lists in-frame clones only, not all of them. The data contain 150,000 to 200,000 clones, about 88% of them seen just once; the ten biggest clones take up about 15%. CDR3 length equals 15 residues. V was shortened by 3 bases and J by 1 base, with 13 bases between the two germline ends. Germline loops: CDR1 LNHDA, CDR2 SQIVND (reference sequence). The sample taken for sequencing was peripheral blood. The chain has TRBV19 and TRBJ2-7, with a tentative D call TRBD1 (6 bases). This TCR was recovered from a man aged 25 to 45 with active or convalescent COVID-19. CDR3 coding DNA: TGTGCCAGTAGTATTGGCCAGGGGAGTTCCTACGAGCAGTACTTC. Residues: CASSIGQGSSYEQYF. Variable domain in full (rest from reference TRBV19 and TRBJ2-7): DGGITQSPKYLFRKEGQNVTLSCEQNLNHDAMYWYRQDPGQGLRLIYYSQIVNDFQKGDIAEGYSVSREKKESFPLTVTSAQKNPTAFYLCASSIGQGSSYEQYFGPGTRLTVT.